The 10 T cell receptor beta chains below come from one sample, sequenced in a study of CD8 T cells in Susac syndrome (dated by TCRdb to the late 2010s). Library prep was done by the immunoSEQ multiplex PCR assay. RNA was extracted using the RNeasy kit, and roughly 0.45 to 1 ug of the RNA was reverse transcribed with random hexamers. TCRdb reprocessing: public reads trimmed at Q25 with fastp, clones called with MiXCR, in-frame beta chains kept. Every CDR3 protein is listed once, alongside the most common genes and DNA of its rows. The sample records about 52,000 distinct CDR3 sequences, approximately 93% of which are singletons. The ten top clones hold around 0.55% of the sample. Material: CD8+ T cells from PBMCs. Source of these receptors: a human donor with multiple sclerosis.

The rearrangement uses TRBV2 and TRBJ2-1, with TRBD1 identical over 12 bases. J lost 9 bases, V lost 9 bases, and 6 bases had no gene match. There are 13 residues in the CDR3. Germline V gene sequence: CDR1 SNHLY, CDR2 FYNNEI. The CDR3 region is CASSGQGAIEQFF. CDR3 coding DNA: TGTGCCAGTTCGGGACAGGGGGCTATTGAGCAGTTCTTC. Combining the CDR3 with reference TRBV2 and TRBJ2-1 gives the whole variable domain EPEVTQTPSHQVTQMGQEVILRCVPISNHLYFYWYRQILGQKVEFLVSFYNNEISEKSEIFDDQFSVERPDGSNFTLKIRSTKLEDSAMYFCASSGQGAIEQFFGPGTRLTVL.

V is TRBV27 and J is TRBJ2-1; D might be TRBD2 (6 bases). The CDR3 contains 12 residues. The germline CDR1 and CDR2 sequences are MNHEY and SMNVEV (reference sequence). Between the trimmed V and J ends, which lost 7 bases and 5 bases, there was a span of 9 bases. The CDR3 is CASKGLNNEQFF. For the CDR3, the DNA is TGTGCCAGCAAGGGACTCAACAATGAGCAGTTCTTC.

The chain is built from TRBV3-1 and TRBJ1-2; 9 nucleotides agree with TRBD1. V was pared by 5 bases and J by 2 bases, with 9 bases of the junction left unmatched. The length of the CDR3 is 16 residues. CDR1 is LGHDT, CDR2 YNNKEL, per germline (reference sequence). CDR3 DNA sequence: TGTGCCAGCAGCTACCAGGGGACAGGGTACAACTATGGCTACACCTTC. Translating gives CASSYQGTGYNYGYTF.

The V and J genes are TRBV4-3 and TRBJ1-3, with no clear D. Germline loops: CDR1 LGHNA, CDR2 YSLEER. The CDR3 is made up of 16 amino acids. V gave up 4 bases and J gave up 1 base, with 14 bases separating them. This chain's CDR3 is CASSPVETGSGNTIYF. The CDR3 DNA reads as TGCGCCAGCAGCCCTGTCGAAACGGGGTCTGGAAACACCATATATTTT.

The chain joins TRBV4-1 to TRBJ1-1; TRBD1 is a possible D gene (5 bases). The germline gives CDR1 MGHRA, CDR2 YSYEKL. This CDR3 region has 16 residues. V lost 0 bases to trimming and J lost 6 bases, with 17 bases between them. For the CDR3, the DNA is TGCGCCAGCAGCCAAGATGGAGAGGGGAGGCACGCTGAAGCTTTCTTT. This encodes CASSQDGEGRHAEAFF.

The V and J genes are TRBV6-4 and TRBJ2-3; TRBD2 matches 8 bases. This CDR3 contains 14 residues. Germline-derived CDR1 and CDR2 are MRHNA and SNTAGT. After removal of 3 bases from V and 1 base from J, the junction contained 0 bases not matched to a gene. The CDR3 coding sequence is TGTGCCAGCAGTGAGCGGGGGGGCACAGATACGCAGTATTTT. Protein: CASSERGGTDTQYF.

This clonotype has only one observation. The chain employs TRBV20-1 and TRBJ2-1, with 9 bases identical to TRBD1. Germline V gene lookup returns CDR1 DFQATT and CDR2 SNEGSKA (reference sequence). V lost 5 bases and J lost 8; bases outside the gene matches: 13. CDR3 length: 15 amino acids. CDR3 in amino acids: CSARSGTGIGDEQFF. The CDR3 region has the DNA TGCAGTGCTCGATCCGGGACAGGGATTGGCGATGAGCAGTTCTTC.

V is TRBV5-4 and J is TRBJ2-5, with 7 bases fitting TRBD1. This CDR3 spans 15 amino acids. The germline gives CDR1 SGHNT, CDR2 YYREEE (reference sequence). The V gene end was trimmed by 6 bases and the J gene end by 5 bases; junction bases not matched to a gene: 13. This chain's CDR3 is CASNHRGLGVETQYF. The CDR3 DNA follows: TGTGCCAGCAACCACAGGGGCTTAGGGGTCGAGACCCAGTACTTC.

The chain recombines TRBV19 with TRBJ2-7, with D unclear. Trimming removed 3 bases at V and 0 bases at J, with 9 bases between. CDR3 size: 14 residues. Germline V gene lookup returns CDR1 LNHDA and CDR2 SQIVND (reference sequence). CDR3 amino acids: CASSITYYSYEQYF. CDR3 sequence (DNA): TGTGCCAGTAGTATCACATACTACTCCTACGAGCAGTACTTC. Full variable domain (remainder filled in from reference TRBV19 and TRBJ2-7): DGGITQSPKYLFRKEGQNVTLSCEQNLNHDAMYWYRQDPGQGLRLIYYSQIVNDFQKGDIAEGYSVSREKKESFPLTVTSAQKNPTAFYLCASSITYYSYEQYFGPGTRLTVT.

The rearrangement joins TRBV20-1 to TRBJ2-7; maybe TRBD1 (5 bases). CDR1 and CDR2 from the germline V gene are DFQATT and SNEGSKA (reference sequence). The V and J ends lost 1 base and 3 bases respectively, with 10 bases between them. The CDR3 has 13 residues. CDR3 sequence (DNA): TGCAGTGCTAGAGGGATCAGGGACTACGAGCAGTACTTC. Translating it yields CSARGIRDYEQYF.